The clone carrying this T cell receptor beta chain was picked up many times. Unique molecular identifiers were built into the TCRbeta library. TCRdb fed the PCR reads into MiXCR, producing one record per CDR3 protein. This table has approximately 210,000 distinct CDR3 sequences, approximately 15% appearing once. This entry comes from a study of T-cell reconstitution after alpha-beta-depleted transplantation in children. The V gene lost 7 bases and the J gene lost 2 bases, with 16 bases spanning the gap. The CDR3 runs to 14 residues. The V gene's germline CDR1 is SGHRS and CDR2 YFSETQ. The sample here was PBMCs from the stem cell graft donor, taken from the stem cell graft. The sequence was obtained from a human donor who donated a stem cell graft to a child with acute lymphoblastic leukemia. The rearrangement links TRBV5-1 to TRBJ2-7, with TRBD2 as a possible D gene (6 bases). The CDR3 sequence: CASGPGGSPYEQYF. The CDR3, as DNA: TGCGCCAGCGGCCCTGGGGGGTCCCCCTACGAGCAGTACTTC. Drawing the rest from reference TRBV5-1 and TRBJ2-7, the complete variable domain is KAGVTQTPRYLIKTRGQQVTLSCSPISGHRSVSWYQQTPGQGLQFLFEYFSETQRNKGNFPGRFSGRQFSNSRSEMNVSTLELGDSALYLCASGPGGSPYEQYFGPGTRLTVT.